This TCR beta chain is from a study of beta chain features in type 1 diabetes. Background on the study: Patient and healthy donor groups were alike in age, gender and cell yields. Across the samples, some 98,000,000 sorted cells were examined in total. Study results and limitations: TCRB CDR3s from Type 1 diabetes patients were moderately but significantly shorter in all four CD4+ subsets.

The isolated RNA, all of it, was reverse transcribed, so expressed TCRB transcripts were what got sequenced. Clones were read by immunoSEQ multiplex PCR, and TCRdb kept only the in-frame ones, dropping some. The repertoire holds roughly 500,000 clones, with approximately 31% as singletons. This clone was detected only a few times. Its antigen is undetermined. This CDR3 has 12 amino acids. CDR1 is SNHLY and CDR2 is FYNNEI in the germline V gene. The germline V and J ends were trimmed by 6 bases and 4 bases, with 8 bases remaining between them. CD45RO/CCR7/CD25/CD127/CD95/CD27 separated CD4+ naive, central memory, regulatory and stem cell-like memory cells by sorting.

The chain employs TRBV2 and TRBJ2-3; D is perhaps TRBD1 or TRBD2 (5 bases each). This clonotype was obtained from a man aged 18 to 29 in good health. Material: naive CD4+ T cells from blood. The CDR3 spells CASRQGPDTQYF. CDR3 DNA: TGTGCCAGCAGGCAGGGACCAGATACGCAGTATTTT.